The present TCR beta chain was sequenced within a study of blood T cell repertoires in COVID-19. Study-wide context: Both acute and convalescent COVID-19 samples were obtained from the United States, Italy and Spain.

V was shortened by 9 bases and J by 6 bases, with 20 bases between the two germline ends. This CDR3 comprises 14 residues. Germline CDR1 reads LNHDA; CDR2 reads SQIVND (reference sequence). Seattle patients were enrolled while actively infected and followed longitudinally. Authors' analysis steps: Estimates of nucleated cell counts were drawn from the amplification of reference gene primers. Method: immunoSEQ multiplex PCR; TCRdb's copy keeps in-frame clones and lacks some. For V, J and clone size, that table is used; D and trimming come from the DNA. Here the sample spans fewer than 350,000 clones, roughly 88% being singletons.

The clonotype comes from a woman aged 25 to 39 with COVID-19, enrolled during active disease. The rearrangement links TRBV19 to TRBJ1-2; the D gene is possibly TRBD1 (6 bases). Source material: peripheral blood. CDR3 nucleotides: TGTGCCAGCATTGGGGGGGCGTTGGAAGATGGCTACACCTTC. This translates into CASIGGALEDGYTF.